This T cell receptor beta chain was sequenced during a study of Graves' ophthalmopathy and Graves' hyperthyroidism. Study findings and constraints: A 13-signature model separated ophthalmopathy from stable hyperthyroidism, 85% to 90% sensitivity, approximately 84% specificity. A majority of expanded thyroid clonotypes exceeding 0.001 frequency were likewise present in blood.

The TCR beta CDR3 regions underwent amplification from RNA transcripts. An opening RT-PCR round employed HTBI primers and preceded a second-round multiplex PCR. TCRdb itself ran the multiplex PCR reads through MiXCR, one entry per CDR3 protein. Of 660,000 or so distinct CDR3 sequences in the sample, over 40% are singletons; the top ten hold 3% to 3.5%. The CDR3 length is 12 residues. V was shortened by 7 bases and J by 0 bases, with 6 bases between the two germline ends. The germline V gene encodes CDR1 SQVTM and CDR2 ANQGSEA. Many counts were recorded for this clonotype. Its specificity is unknown. This sequence was found in an adult man with Graves' ophthalmopathy. This sequence joins TRBV29-1 and TRBJ2-2, with D unclear. Input material: peripheral blood. In DNA form, the CDR3 reads TGCAGCGCAACCTCGAACACCGGGGAGCTGTTTTTT. Translation: CSATSNTGELFF.